Detailed here is one T cell receptor (beta chain). CDR3 and TCR beta VDJ profiling relied on a genomic DNA template. A single record per CDR3 protein comes from TCRdb applying MiXCR to the reads. The repertoire includes a few hundred thousand distinct CDR3 sequences, roughly 50% of them detected once, and roughly 8% sits in the top ten. These data come from a study of CD8+CD57+ T cells in acquired aplastic anemia. The clonotype comes from a human donor with severe aplastic anemia or a healthy control (not recorded which). Material: sorted CD4+, CD8+, or CD8+CD57+ T cells (not recorded which) from PBMCs.

The CDR3 sequence: CASSLLGGNTGELFF. CDR3 nucleotide sequence: TGTGCCAGCAGCTTACTCGGGGGGAACACCGGGGAGCTGTTTTTT. This sequence joins TRBV11-2 and TRBJ2-2; D is perhaps TRBD2 (6 bases). This CDR3 comprises 15 residues. Germline V gene lookup returns CDR1 SGHAT and CDR2 FQNNGV. With 2 bases removed from V and 1 base from J, the gap between germline ends came to 8 bases.